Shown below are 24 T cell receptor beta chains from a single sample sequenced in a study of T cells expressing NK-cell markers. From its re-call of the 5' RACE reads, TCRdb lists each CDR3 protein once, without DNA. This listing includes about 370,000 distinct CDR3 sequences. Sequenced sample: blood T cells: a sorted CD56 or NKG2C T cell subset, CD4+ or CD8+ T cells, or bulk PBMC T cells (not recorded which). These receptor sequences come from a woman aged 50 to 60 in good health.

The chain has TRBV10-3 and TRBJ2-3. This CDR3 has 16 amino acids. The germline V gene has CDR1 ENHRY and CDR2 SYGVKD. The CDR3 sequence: CAISESWAGSTDTQYF.

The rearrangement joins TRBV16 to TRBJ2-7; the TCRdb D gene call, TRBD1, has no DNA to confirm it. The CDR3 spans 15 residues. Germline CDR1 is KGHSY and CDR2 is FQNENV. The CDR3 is CASSQSDRGSNEQYF.

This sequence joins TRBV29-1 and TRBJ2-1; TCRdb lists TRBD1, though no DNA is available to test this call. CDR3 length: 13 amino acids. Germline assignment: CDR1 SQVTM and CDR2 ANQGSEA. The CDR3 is CSAVGISGGEQFF.

The chain's CDR3 is CASGPFSYNEQFF. The genes are TRBV12-3 or TRBV12-4 and TRBJ2-1. The CDR3 is 13 residues long.

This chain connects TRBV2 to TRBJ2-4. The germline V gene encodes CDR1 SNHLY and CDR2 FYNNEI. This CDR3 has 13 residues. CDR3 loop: CASSEDQVNIQYF. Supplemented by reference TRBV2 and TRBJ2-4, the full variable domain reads EPEVTQTPSHQVTQMGQEVILRCVPISNHLYFYWYRQILGQKVEFLVSFYNNEISEKSEIFDDQFSVERPDGSNFTLKIRSTKLEDSAMYFCASSEDQVNIQYFGAGTRLSVL.

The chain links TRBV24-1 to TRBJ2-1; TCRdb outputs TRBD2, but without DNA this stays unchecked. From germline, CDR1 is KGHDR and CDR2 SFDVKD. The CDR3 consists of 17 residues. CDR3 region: CATSQTSGRAGYNEQFF.

CDR3 sequence reads: CASSLVGQGVAPLHF. The chain carries TRBV5-1 and TRBJ1-6; the D gene TCRdb calls, TRBD1, cannot be checked with no DNA. The germline V gene encodes CDR1 SGHRS and CDR2 YFSETQ. This CDR3 is 15 amino acids long.

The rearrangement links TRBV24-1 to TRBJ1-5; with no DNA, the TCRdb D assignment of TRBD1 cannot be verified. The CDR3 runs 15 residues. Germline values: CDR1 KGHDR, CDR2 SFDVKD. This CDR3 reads CATRQGARSNQPQHF.

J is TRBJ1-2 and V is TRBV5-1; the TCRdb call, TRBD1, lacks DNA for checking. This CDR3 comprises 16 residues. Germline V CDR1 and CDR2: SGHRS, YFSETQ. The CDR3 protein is CASSLTRTDENYGYTF. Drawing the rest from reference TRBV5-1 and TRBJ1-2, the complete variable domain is KAGVTQTPRYLIKTRGQQVTLSCSPISGHRSVSWYQQTPGQGLQFLFEYFSETQRNKGNFPGRFSGRQFSNSRSEMNVSTLELGDSALYLCASSLTRTDENYGYTFGSGTRLTVV.

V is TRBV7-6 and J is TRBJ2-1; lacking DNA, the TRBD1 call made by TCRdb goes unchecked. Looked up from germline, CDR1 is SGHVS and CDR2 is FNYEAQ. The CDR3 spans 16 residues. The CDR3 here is CASSRNPGQGVDEQFF. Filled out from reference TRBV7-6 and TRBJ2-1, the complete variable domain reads GAGVSQSPRYKVTKRGQDVALRCDPISGHVSLYWYRQALGQGPEFLTYFNYEAQQDKSGLPNDRFSAERPEGSISTLTIQRTEQRDSAMYRCASSRNPGQGVDEQFFGPGTRLTVL.

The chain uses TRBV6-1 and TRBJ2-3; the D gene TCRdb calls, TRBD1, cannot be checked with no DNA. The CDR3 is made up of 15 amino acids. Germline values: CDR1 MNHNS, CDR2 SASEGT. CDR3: CASSTPGQGADTQYF.

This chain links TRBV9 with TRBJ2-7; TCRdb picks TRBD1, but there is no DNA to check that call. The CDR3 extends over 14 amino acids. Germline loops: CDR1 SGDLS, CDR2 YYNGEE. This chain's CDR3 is CASAGTPERDEQYF.

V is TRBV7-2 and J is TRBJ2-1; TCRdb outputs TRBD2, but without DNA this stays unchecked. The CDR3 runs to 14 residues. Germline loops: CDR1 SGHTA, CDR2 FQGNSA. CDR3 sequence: CASSLTSDYNEQFF.

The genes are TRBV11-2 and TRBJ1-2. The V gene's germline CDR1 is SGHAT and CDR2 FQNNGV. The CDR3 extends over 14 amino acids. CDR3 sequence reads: CASSYRMGGDGYTF.

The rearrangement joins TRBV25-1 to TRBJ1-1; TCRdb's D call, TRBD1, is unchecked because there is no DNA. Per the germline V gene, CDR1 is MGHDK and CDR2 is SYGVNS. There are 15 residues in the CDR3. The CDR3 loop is CASSDAGTPNTEAFF.

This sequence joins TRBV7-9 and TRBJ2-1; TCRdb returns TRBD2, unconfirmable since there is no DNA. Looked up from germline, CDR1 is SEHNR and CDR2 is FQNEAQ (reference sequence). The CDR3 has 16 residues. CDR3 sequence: CASSPHPSGSYNEQFF.

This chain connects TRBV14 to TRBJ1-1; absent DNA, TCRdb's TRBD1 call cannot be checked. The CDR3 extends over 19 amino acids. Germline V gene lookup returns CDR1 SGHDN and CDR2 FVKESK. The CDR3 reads CASSQGRDRGTGKYTEAFF.

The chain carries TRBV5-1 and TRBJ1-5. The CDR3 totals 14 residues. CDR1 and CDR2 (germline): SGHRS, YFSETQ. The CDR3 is CASSERGTGQPQHF.

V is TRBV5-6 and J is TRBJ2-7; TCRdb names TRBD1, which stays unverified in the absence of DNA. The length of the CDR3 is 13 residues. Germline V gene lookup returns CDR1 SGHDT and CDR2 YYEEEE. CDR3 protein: CASSLWTGYEQYF.

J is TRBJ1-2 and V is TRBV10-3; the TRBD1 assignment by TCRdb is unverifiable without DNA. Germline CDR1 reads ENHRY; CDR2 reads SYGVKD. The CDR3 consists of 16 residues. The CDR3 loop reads CAISESPFRGNYGYTF.

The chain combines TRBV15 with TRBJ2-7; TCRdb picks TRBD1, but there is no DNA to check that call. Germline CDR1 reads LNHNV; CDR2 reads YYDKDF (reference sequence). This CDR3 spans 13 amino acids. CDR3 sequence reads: CATSTRTGNEQYF.

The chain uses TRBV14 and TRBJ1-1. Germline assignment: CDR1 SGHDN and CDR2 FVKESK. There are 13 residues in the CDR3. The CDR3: CASSQEVLSEAFF. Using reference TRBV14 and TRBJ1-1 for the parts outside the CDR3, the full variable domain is EAGVTQFPSHSVIEKGQTVTLRCDPISGHDNLYWYRRVMGKEIKFLLHFVKESKQDESGMPNNRFLAERTGGTYSTLKVQPAELEDSGVYFCASSQEVLSEAFFGQGTRLTVV.

CDR3 region: CASSLVASDGAYEQYF. The chain links TRBV5-1 to TRBJ2-7. The CDR3 sequence is 16 residues long. From germline, CDR1 is SGHRS and CDR2 YFSETQ. Full variable domain (missing parts from reference TRBV5-1 and TRBJ2-7): KAGVTQTPRYLIKTRGQQVTLSCSPISGHRSVSWYQQTPGQGLQFLFEYFSETQRNKGNFPGRFSGRQFSNSRSEMNVSTLELGDSALYLCASSLVASDGAYEQYFGPGTRLTVT.

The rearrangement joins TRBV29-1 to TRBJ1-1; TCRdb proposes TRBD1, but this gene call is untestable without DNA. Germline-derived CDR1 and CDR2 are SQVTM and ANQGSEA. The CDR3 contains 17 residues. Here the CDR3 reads CSVEDRENRGLNTEAFF.